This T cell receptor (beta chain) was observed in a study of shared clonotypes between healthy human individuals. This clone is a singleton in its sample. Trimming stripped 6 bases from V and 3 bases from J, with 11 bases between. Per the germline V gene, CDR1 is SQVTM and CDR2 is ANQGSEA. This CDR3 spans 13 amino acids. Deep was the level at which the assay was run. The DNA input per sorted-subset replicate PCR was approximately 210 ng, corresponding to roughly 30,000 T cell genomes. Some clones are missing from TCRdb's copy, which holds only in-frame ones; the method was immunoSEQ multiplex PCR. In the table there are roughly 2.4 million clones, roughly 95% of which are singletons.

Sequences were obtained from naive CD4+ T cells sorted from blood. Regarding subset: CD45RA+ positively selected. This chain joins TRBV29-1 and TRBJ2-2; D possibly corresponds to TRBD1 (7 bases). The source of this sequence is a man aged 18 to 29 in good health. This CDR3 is CSVGRGDTGELFF. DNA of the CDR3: TGCAGCGTGGGCAGGGGGGACACCGGGGAGCTGTTTTTT.